This TCR beta chain was sequenced during a study of blood T cells in healthy people across ages. Overall study results and limits: Unsorted PBMC material precluded a definitive naive versus antigen-experienced comparison. TCR beta diversity per million T cells fell roughly linearly with age.

Sample-barcoded 5' priming and a J-beta primer mix drove a second PCR of 7 to 11 cycles. The template-switch adaptor, which had 12 random nucleotides, put a tag on each cDNA molecule. One entry per CDR3 protein results from TCRdb running MiXCR on the 5' RACE reads. The table records nearly 800,000 distinct CDR3 sequences, roughly 25% of them present only once. This clonotype has just a few counts. Its antigen is undetermined. Per sample, no less than 5.5 micrograms of total RNA were extracted. These data were likewise used in another study, on T cells of mothers and their children.

The TCR sequence derives from a boy aged 5-17 years in good health. Sequenced material: blood.

The CDR3, as DNA: TGTGCCAGCAGCGACCTACCGAGGTCGGCTGGGGCCAACGTCCTGACTTTC. This translates into CASSDLPRSAGANVLTF. The gene calls are TRBV9 and TRBJ2-6, with no clear D. Deletions cut 3 bases from V and 2 bases from J, with 15 bases between. Germline V CDR1 and CDR2: SGDLS, YYNGEE. The CDR3 has 17 amino acids. The entire variable domain, with the rest obtained from reference TRBV9 and TRBJ2-6, is as follows: DSGVTQTPKHLITATGQRVTLRCSPRSGDLSVYWYQQSLDQGLQFLIQYYNGEERAKGNILERFSAQQFPDLHSELNLSSLELGDSALYFCASSDLPRSAGANVLTFGAGSRLTVL.